Given below is one T cell receptor (beta chain) in context. The data derive from a study of glioma-infiltrating T cells after dendritic cell vaccination. The CDR3 length is 15 residues. From germline, CDR1 is SGHRS and CDR2 YFSETQ. With 0 bases removed from V and 3 bases from J, the gap between germline ends came to 13 bases. This table comes from immunoSEQ multiplex PCR, and its TCRdb copy is limited to in-frame clones, with some not included. The sample consists of 50,000 to 80,000 clones, 82% of them appearing once. The rearrangement links TRBV5-1 to TRBJ2-7; a possible D gene is TRBD1 (5 bases). The specimen comprised blood, sampled before dendritic cell vaccination. The receptor comes from a human donor with glioblastoma. The CDR3 here is CASSLVSSQGYEQYF. The CDR3 nucleotides read TGCGCCAGCAGCTTGGTAAGTTCGCAGGGCTACGAGCAGTACTTC.